This T cell receptor (beta chain) originates from a study of blood T cell repertoires in COVID-19. Study-level information: From T cells, B-cell-depleted T cells, or PBMCs came the material, which was cDNA or gDNA.

CDR3 length: 16 residues. Trimming took 4 bases from V and 0 from J, leaving 12 bases between them. In germline, CDR1 is MDHEN, CDR2 SYDVKM. The method was immunoSEQ multiplex PCR; TCRdb's version includes in-frame clones alone and lacks a portion of them. The table shows 95,000 to 150,000 clones, with 75% to 85% occurring only once. The gene calls are TRBV28 and TRBJ2-2; D might be TRBD1 (5 bases). This clonotype was obtained from a woman of 80 years or more with acute or convalescent COVID-19. The sequenced sample consisted of peripheral blood. CDR3 region: CASSSPSRANTGELFF. The CDR3 region has the DNA TGTGCCAGCAGTTCCCCCAGCAGGGCGAACACCGGGGAGCTGTTTTTT.